This entry lists 30 T cell receptor beta chains sequenced from one sample in a study of neurological immune-mediated disorders. Each CDR3 protein gets one entry after TCRdb re-called the 5' RACE reads with MiXCR. The sample consists of 110,000 or so distinct CDR3 sequences, about 3.4% of them appearing once. Sequenced sample: PBMCs. These receptors were collected from a woman in her twenties or thirties with multiple sclerosis.

There are many counts of this clonotype. The V gene is TRBV10-3, the J gene TRBJ2-3; a possible D gene is TRBD1 (5 bases). CDR1 is ENHRY, CDR2 SYGVKD, per germline. This CDR3 has 15 amino acids. Trimming stripped 10 bases from V and 2 bases from J, with 19 bases between. The CDR3 sequence is CATITGPPDTDTQYF. The CDR3 DNA follows: TGTGCCACTATAACAGGTCCACCCGACACAGATACGCAGTATTTT.

This clonotype came up many times. J is TRBJ1-2 and V is TRBV18; no clear D. Trimming stripped 5 bases from V and 0 bases from J, with 13 bases between. Germline V CDR1 and CDR2: KGHSH, LQKENI. This CDR3 comprises 15 residues. CDR3 sequence: CASSSGHPPNYGYTF. In DNA, the CDR3 is TGTGCCAGCTCATCCGGCCATCCCCCTAACTATGGCTACACCTTC.

There are a few counts of this clonotype. The J gene is TRBJ2-2, the V gene TRBV30, with 9 bases lining up with TRBD1. Germline CDR1 and CDR2: GTSNPN and SVGIG (reference sequence). CDR3 length equals 14 residues. With 2 bases clipped from V and 6 bases from J, the junction kept 4 bases outside the gene matches. The CDR3 region has the DNA TGTGCCTGGAGTCGGGACAGGGACGCCGGGGAGCTGTTTTTT. Translated: CAWSRDRDAGELFF.

This clonotype appeared many times. The V call is TRBV7-9, the J call TRBJ1-4; 8 bases map to TRBD1. V was pared by 5 bases and J by 7 bases, with 12 bases of the junction left unmatched. Germline-derived CDR1 and CDR2 are SEHNR and FQNEAQ (reference sequence). This CDR3 contains 16 residues. The CDR3 region is CASSPDRGVWGEKLFF. The DNA of the CDR3 is TGTGCCAGCAGCCCCGACAGGGGAGTATGGGGTGAAAAACTGTTTTTT.

This clonotype was counted ten times or more. The rearrangement uses TRBV7-2 and TRBJ2-3; 7 bases agree with TRBD2. V dropped 3 bases and J dropped 1; count of bases not matched to a gene: 7. Germline loops: CDR1 SGHTA, CDR2 FQGNSA. The CDR3 is made up of 16 amino acids. The CDR3 DNA reads TGTGCCAGCAGCTTCGATAGGCTAGCGGGCACAGATACGCAGTATTTT. Protein sequence: CASSFDRLAGTDTQYF.

V is TRBV5-1 and J is TRBJ1-5, with D possibly matching TRBD1 (5 bases). V was shortened by 4 bases and J by 4 bases, with 15 bases between the two germline ends. Germline loops: CDR1 SGHRS, CDR2 YFSETQ. CDR3 length: 15 residues. The CDR3 DNA reads TGCGCCAGCAGCCCGGCGGGACTCACGAATCAGCCCCAGCATTTT. Amino acid sequence: CASSPAGLTNQPQHF.

This clonotype was recorded at least ten times. V usage is TRBV30 and J usage is TRBJ2-1; 7 positions agree with TRBD2. J lost 5 bases, V lost 6 bases, and 7 bases had no gene match. The CDR3 has 13 residues. CDR1 is GTSNPN and CDR2 is SVGIG in the germline V gene (reference sequence). Here the CDR3 DNA reads TGTGCCTGTCCCGGGAGGTCCCACAATGAGCAGTTCTTC. It is translated as CACPGRSHNEQFF. Full variable domain (missing parts from reference TRBV30 and TRBJ2-1): SQTIHQWPATLVQPVGSPLSLECTVEGTSNPNLYWYRQAAGRGLQLLFYSVGIGQISSEVPQNLSASRPQDRQFILSSKKLLLSDSGFYLCACPGRSHNEQFFGPGTRLTVL.

This clonotype was picked up many times. The chain uses TRBV27 and TRBJ1-1; D may be TRBD1 (6 bases). The germline gives CDR1 MNHEY, CDR2 SMNVEV (reference sequence). Trimming shortened V by 5 bases and J by 0 bases, and 22 bases separated the two germline ends. The CDR3 runs to 18 residues. The CDR3 DNA reads TGTGCCAGCAGTAGTTACCGTCGGACAGTTAGCATGAACACTGAAGCTTTCTTT. Translation: CASSSYRRTVSMNTEAFF.

This clonotype was detected ten times or more. The J gene is TRBJ1-1, the V gene TRBV7-2; TRBD1 is a possible D gene (5 bases). Germline V gene sequence: CDR1 SGHTA, CDR2 FQGNSA. V lost 7 bases to trimming and J lost 5 bases, with 14 bases between them. CDR3 size: 13 residues. CDR3 residues: CASKMGPSTEAFF. Written as DNA, the CDR3 is TGTGCCAGCAAGATGGGGCCGAGTACTGAAGCTTTCTTT.

This clonotype was found many times. This chain uses TRBV7-8 with TRBJ1-5, with D possibly matching TRBD1 (5 bases). The CDR3 runs 15 residues. With 5 bases removed from V and 2 bases from J, the gap between germline ends came to 13 bases. Germline V gives CDR1 SGHVS, CDR2 FQNEAQ. The CDR3 nucleotides read TGTGCCAGCAGCCCGACAGCGGGGGGCAATCAGCCCCAGCATTTT. It yields the protein CASSPTAGGNQPQHF.

This clonotype was recorded at least ten times. The chain has TRBV20-1 and TRBJ2-3; 7 nucleotides agree with TRBD2. CDR1 DFQATT and CDR2 SNEGSKA come from the germline V gene (reference sequence). The CDR3 extends over 13 amino acids. With V trimmed by 4 bases and J by 4 bases, 5 bases remained unmatched. The CDR3 DNA reads as TGCAGTGCTACCGGGACTAATGCAGATACGCAGTATTTT. Amino acids: CSATGTNADTQYF.

This clonotype was observed at least ten times. Written as DNA, the CDR3 is TGTGCCAGCAGTGCGGCGGGAACATACGAGCAGTACTTC. It is translated as CASSAAGTYEQYF. The V and J genes are TRBV25-1 and TRBJ2-7, with TRBD2 as a possible D gene (6 bases). Trimming stripped 4 bases from V and 4 bases from J, with 11 bases between. Germline V gene lookup returns CDR1 MGHDK and CDR2 SYGVNS. CDR3 size: 13 residues.

This clonotype came up many times. This chain connects TRBV18 to TRBJ1-2; D remains unclear. CDR1 KGHSH and CDR2 LQKENI come from the germline V gene. V was clipped by 1 base and J by 0 bases, with 6 bases between them. The CDR3 is 14 amino acids. The CDR3 protein is CASSPQSANYGYTF. In DNA, the CDR3 is TGTGCCAGCTCACCACAGTCGGCTAACTATGGCTACACCTTC.

This clonotype was seen at least ten times. This chain connects TRBV20-1 to TRBJ1-1; 10 bases line up with TRBD1. The V and J ends lost 6 bases and 3 bases, in that order; junction bases with no gene match: 7. CDR1 DFQATT and CDR2 SNEGSKA come from the germline V gene (reference sequence). The CDR3 spans 14 residues. In DNA, the CDR3 is TGCAGTGCCCCTACGGACAGGGGGGACACTGAAGCTTTCTTT. Protein: CSAPTDRGDTEAFF.

This clonotype was observed many times. V gene TRBV7-2 combines with J gene TRBJ1-2; D unresolved. The CDR3 has 14 residues. Trimming pared 8 bases from V and 1 base from J, leaving 14 bases between. Germline loops: CDR1 SGHTA, CDR2 FQGNSA. CDR3 in DNA: TGTGCCAGCGTCGAGCGACCCGGTAACTATGGCTACACCTTC. Protein product: CASVERPGNYGYTF.

This clonotype was seen repeatedly, ten times or more. The chain joins TRBV29-1 to TRBJ2-5, with D hard to call. CDR3 size: 13 residues. Germline V lookup: CDR1 SQVTM, CDR2 ANQGSEA. V shed 6 bases and J shed 0 bases, with 11 bases lying between them. In DNA, the CDR3 is TGCAGCGTCTTGGACGGAAACCAAGAGACCCAGTACTTC. Translation: CSVLDGNQETQYF. Together with reference TRBV29-1 and TRBJ2-5, the CDR3 gives the full variable domain: SAVISQKPSRDICQRGTSLTIQCQVDSQVTMMFWYRQQPGQSLTLIATANQGSEATYESGFVIDKFPISRPNLTFSTLTVSNMSPEDSSIYLCSVLDGNQETQYFGPGTRLLVL.

This clonotype was detected ten times or more. CDR3 protein: CSVEGEGDGYGYTF. The CDR3 DNA is TGCAGCGTTGAAGGGGAGGGGGATGGCTATGGCTACACCTTC. The J gene is TRBJ1-2, the V gene TRBV29-1; perhaps TRBD1 as D (6 bases). This CDR3 comprises 14 residues. Looked up from germline, CDR1 is SQVTM and CDR2 is ANQGSEA. V lost 1 base to trimming and J lost 4 bases, with 13 bases between them.

This clonotype was detected ten times or more. The CDR3 reads CASSLVPSGTGSIQYF. CDR3 DNA: TGCGCCAGCAGCTTGGTCCCATCCGGGACGGGTTCCATTCAGTACTTC. This chain uses TRBV5-1 with TRBJ2-4, with D perhaps given as TRBD1 or TRBD2 (5 bases each). Trimming left V 0 bases short and J 9 bases short, with 19 bases between. This CDR3 region has 16 residues. The germline gives CDR1 SGHRS, CDR2 YFSETQ.

At least ten counts were recorded for this clonotype. The chain uses TRBV20-1 and TRBJ1-6; D is ambiguous. CDR1 is DFQATT, CDR2 SNEGSKA, per germline (reference sequence). The V and J ends lost 0 bases and 12 bases respectively, with 12 bases between them. The CDR3 is 13 residues long. The CDR3: CSARERSSGPLHF. DNA for the CDR3: TGCAGTGCTAGAGAGCGCTCGTCGGGACCCCTCCACTTT.

Many counts were recorded for this clonotype. The V call is TRBV20-1, the J call TRBJ2-1; 11 bases are shared with TRBD2. With 5 bases clipped from V and 4 bases from J, the junction kept 4 bases outside the gene matches. Germline CDR1 DFQATT, CDR2 SNEGSKA (reference sequence). The CDR3 contains 14 residues. CDR3 residues: CSAGLAGGYNEQFF. The CDR3, as DNA: TGCAGTGCTGGGCTAGCGGGGGGATACAATGAGCAGTTCTTC.

This clonotype was recorded at least ten times. The chain is built from TRBV29-1 and TRBJ2-1; 7 positions match TRBD2. There are 13 residues in the CDR3. CDR1 is SQVTM, CDR2 ANQGSEA, per germline. The trim removed 6 bases at V and 0 bases at J, leaving 2 bases unmatched. The CDR3 loop is CSVSGASYNEQFF. The CDR3 DNA follows: TGCAGCGTAAGCGGGGCCTCCTACAATGAGCAGTTCTTC.

This clonotype was observed at least ten times. The J gene is TRBJ2-1, the V gene TRBV27; 12 nucleotides align to TRBD2. Germline CDR1 and CDR2: MNHEY and SMNVEV (reference sequence). V lost 4 bases and J lost 5; bases outside the gene matches: 12. The CDR3 is made up of 18 amino acids. For the CDR3, the DNA is TGTGCCAGCAGTTCCTGGCTCCCCGCTAGCGGGGGGGACAATGAGCAGTTCTTC. This encodes CASSSWLPASGGDNEQFF.

This clonotype was detected ten times or more. The J gene is TRBJ1-4, the V gene TRBV20-1; D is unresolved. Germline values: CDR1 DFQATT, CDR2 SNEGSKA (reference sequence). V gave up 4 bases and J gave up 5 bases, with 8 bases separating them. The CDR3 has 12 residues. CDR3 residues: CSAIGSNEKLFF. The CDR3 DNA sequence: TGCAGTGCTATAGGTTCGAATGAAAAACTGTTTTTT.

The table lists this clonotype with many counts. The chain links TRBV5-1 to TRBJ1-2; D gene unclear. The CDR3 runs to 13 residues. V shed 0 bases and J shed 4 bases, with 7 bases lying between them. Per the germline V gene, CDR1 is SGHRS and CDR2 is YFSETQ. The CDR3 is CASSLEQPYGYTF. CDR3 coding DNA: TGCGCCAGCAGCTTGGAACAGCCCTATGGCTACACCTTC.

This clonotype was detected ten times or more. The chain links TRBV18 to TRBJ2-5; a possible D gene is TRBD2 (5 bases). The V and J ends lost 4 bases and 5 bases respectively, with 17 bases between them. Germline V CDR1 and CDR2: KGHSH, LQKENI. The CDR3 has 15 residues. For the CDR3, the DNA is TGTGCCAGCTCACAACTCGACGGGGAGTATGAGACCCAGTACTTC. It translates to CASSQLDGEYETQYF.

This clonotype was observed at least ten times. V gene TRBV20-1 combines with J gene TRBJ1-1; possibly TRBD1 for D (5 bases). This CDR3 has 14 amino acids. Germline V lookup: CDR1 DFQATT, CDR2 SNEGSKA (reference sequence). Trimming removed 0 bases from V and 7 bases from J, with 15 bases in between. CDR3 coding DNA: TGCAGTGCTAGAGATGTGGGGACTAATTATGAAGCTTTCTTT. It is translated as CSARDVGTNYEAFF.

This clonotype was seen repeatedly, ten times or more. V usage is TRBV5-6 and J usage is TRBJ1-2; D is possibly TRBD1 (5 bases). The CDR3 runs to 16 residues. From germline, CDR1 is SGHDT and CDR2 YYEEEE. With 1 base removed from V and 6 bases from J, the gap between germline ends came to 19 bases. DNA for the CDR3: TGTGCCAGCAGCTTGTTCTCCAGGGCAATTGTGGATGGCTACACCTTC. It is translated as CASSLFSRAIVDGYTF.

This clonotype came up many times. This CDR3 is CASSYSTMKQLFF. The CDR3 region has the DNA TGTGCCAGCAGTTACTCAACAATGAAGCAACTGTTTTTT. The V and J genes are TRBV6-5 and TRBJ1-4; D gene ambiguous. V lost 0 bases and J 12 bases, leaving 11 bases between the germline ends. CDR1 and CDR2 (germline): MNHEY, SVGAGI. This CDR3 contains 13 residues.

This clonotype was recorded at least ten times. This sequence joins TRBV5-1 and TRBJ2-1; 12 bases map to TRBD2. The V gene end was trimmed by 3 bases and the J gene end by 5 bases; junction bases not matched to a gene: 3. Germline V gives CDR1 SGHRS, CDR2 YFSETQ. There are 15 residues in the CDR3. CDR3 DNA: TGCGCCAGCAGCTCTCGACTAGCGGGAGACAATGAGCAGTTCTTC. Translation: CASSSRLAGDNEQFF.

This clonotype was picked up many times. The chain uses TRBV20-1 and TRBJ1-6, with D hard to call. The CDR3 spans 13 residues. The germline gives CDR1 DFQATT, CDR2 SNEGSKA (reference sequence). V was trimmed by 3 bases and J by 7 bases, leaving 10 bases between them. The CDR3 reads CSARHSMNSPLHF. CDR3 in DNA: TGCAGTGCTAGGCACTCAATGAATTCACCCCTCCACTTT.